This is a list of T cell receptor beta chains from one sample in a study of chemoradiotherapy in HPV16-positive cancers. Sequenced by immunoSEQ multiplex PCR; TCRdb stores in-frame clones only, minus some. Seen here are roughly 3,900 clones, approximately 82% observed once, and the top ten hold around 10%. Sequencing used tumor tissue, obtained from a patient who underwent chemoradiotherapy. The receptors were gathered from a human donor with HPV-associated anogenital cancer. The CDR3 runs from the conserved cysteine through the conserved F or W. D genes are given only for firm matches. Only part of the rows carry a size: once, few, many, or a class if the clone is expanded.

J: TRBJ1-5
V: TRBV19
D: TRBD1
size: -
DNA: TGTGCCAGTAGGGGGACAGGCCGAGGTAATCAGCCCCAGCATTTT
CDR3: CASRGTGRGNQPQHF

J: TRBJ2-1
V: TRBV9
D: -
size: -
DNA: TGTGCCAGCAGCGTAGAAAGGACGGATACCTACAATGAGCAGTTCTTC
CDR3: CASSVERTDTYNEQFF

J: TRBJ2-4
V: TRBV4-2
D: -
size: -
DNA: TGTGCCAGCACCAAGGGGAAGATGAGGGACATTCAGTACTTC
CDR3: CASTKGKMRDIQYF

J: TRBJ2-7
V: TRBV7-9
D: -
size: -
DNA: TGTGCCAGCAGCTTAGGGGTCAACGAGCAGTACTTC
CDR3: CASSLGVNEQYF

J: TRBJ1-5
V: TRBV19
D: -
size: -
DNA: TGTGCCAGTAGTGAGCCGAGCGGAGAAGGCTTCAATCAGCCCCAGCATTTT
CDR3: CASSEPSGEGFNQPQHF

J: TRBJ2-1
V: TRBV14
D: TRBD2
size: -
DNA: TGTGCCAGCAGCTTCCGGACTAGCGTCTACAATGAGCAGTTCTTC
CDR3: CASSFRTSVYNEQFF

J: TRBJ2-7
V: TRBV27
D: -
size: -
DNA: TGTGCCAGCAGGCCACAGGGTGCTGTGACCTACGAGCAGTACTTC
CDR3: CASRPQGAVTYEQYF

J: TRBJ1-2
V: TRBV29-1
D: -
size: -
DNA: TGCAGCGTTGAACGTACGAGGGGGAATGGCTACACCTTC
CDR3: CSVERTRGNGYTF

J: TRBJ2-7
V: TRBV12-5
D: -
size: -
DNA: TGTGCTAGTGGTTTGGTACACAGGGCCGCGTACGAGCAGTACTTC
CDR3: CASGLVHRAAYEQYF

J: TRBJ1-1
V: TRBV20-1
D: -
size: once
DNA: TGCAGTGCTAACCCCCAGTTTGAAGCTTTCTTT
CDR3: CSANPQFEAFF

J: TRBJ1-3
V: TRBV4-1
D: -
size: few
DNA: TGCGCCAGCAGCCAAGAGGGGCCTCCCTCTGGAAACACCATATATTTT
CDR3: CASSQEGPPSGNTIYF

J: TRBJ2-3
V: TRBV27
D: TRBD2
size: -
DNA: TGTGCCAGCTCACCCTCTAGCGGGGGTATAGATACGCAGTATTTT
CDR3: CASSPSSGGIDTQYF

J: TRBJ1-1
V: TRBV11-1
D: -
size: -
DNA: TGTGCCAGCAGCCCTCGGGCGACTGAAGCTTTCTTT
CDR3: CASSPRATEAFF

J: TRBJ2-3
V: TRBV6-4
D: TRBD2
size: -
DNA: TGTGCCAGCAGTGACAGCGGGGGGGCCACAGATACGCAGTATTTT
CDR3: CASSDSGGATDTQYF

J: TRBJ2-7
V: TRBV5-4
D: -
size: -
DNA: TGTGCCAGCAGCTTGGATTGGGGAGAGACCTACGAGCAGTACTTC
CDR3: CASSLDWGETYEQYF

J: TRBJ1-5
V: TRBV2
D: -
size: -
DNA: TGTGCCAGCACAGGGAACCCCGTGGGATTATATAGCAATCAGCCCCAGCATTTT
CDR3: CASTGNPVGLYSNQPQHF

J: TRBJ2-3
V: TRBV5-5
D: TRBD2
size: few
DNA: TGTGCCAGCAGCCTCAAACTAGCGAACACAGATACGCAGTATTTT
CDR3: CASSLKLANTDTQYF

J: TRBJ1-5
V: TRBV7-9
D: TRBD1
size: -
DNA: TGTGCCAGCAGCGCCAGGGGGCCCAATCAGCCCCAGCATTTT
CDR3: CASSARGPNQPQHF

J: TRBJ2-3
V: TRBV30
D: -
size: -
DNA: TGTGCCTGGAGTGGGGCCGGATACACAGATACGCAGTATTTT
CDR3: CAWSGAGYTDTQYF

J: TRBJ2-5
V: TRBV7-9
D: -
size: -
DNA: TGTGCCAGCAGACCCCATGGGTTTGAGACCCAGTACTTC
CDR3: CASRPHGFETQYF

J: TRBJ1-6
V: TRBV5-1
D: -
size: once
DNA: TGCGCCAGCACCTGGGCGGAGAATTCACCCCTCCACTTT
CDR3: CASTWAENSPLHF

J: TRBJ1-1
V: TRBV12-5
D: -
size: once
DNA: TGTGCTAGTGGTTTAAGGACGAACACTGAAGCTTTCTTT
CDR3: CASGLRTNTEAFF

J: TRBJ2-1
V: TRBV9
D: TRBD2
size: -
DNA: TGTGCCAGCAGCGCCCAGCGGGGGGGCTTGAGCGAGCAGTTCTTC
CDR3: CASSAQRGGLSEQFF

J: TRBJ1-1
V: TRBV9
D: -
size: medium-sized
DNA: TGTGCCAGCAGCGTAGTATCAGGGGCGGACATGAACACTGAAGCTTTCTTT
CDR3: CASSVVSGADMNTEAFF

J: TRBJ2-7
V: TRBV6-1
D: TRBD2
size: once
DNA: TGTGCCAGCAGTGAAGCTAGCGGGAGCCACTCCTACGAGCAGTACTTC
CDR3: CASSEASGSHSYEQYF

J: TRBJ2-4
V: TRBV19
D: -
size: -
DNA: TGTGCCAGTAGTACGCCGGACCGCCTGGGGGTAGCCAAAAACATTCAGTACTTC
CDR3: CASSTPDRLGVAKNIQYF

J: TRBJ1-1
V: TRBV1
D: -
size: -
DNA: TGCACCAGCAGGCCGCGGGGGGACTACACTGAAGCTTTCTTT
CDR3: CTSRPRGDYTEAFF

J: TRBJ2-1
V: TRBV9
D: -
size: few
DNA: TGTGCCAGCGCTGTGCAGTCGGGCAATGAGCAGTTCTTC
CDR3: CASAVQSGNEQFF

J: TRBJ1-2
V: TRBV6-6
D: -
size: -
DNA: TGTGCCAGCAGTCAGGGGTGGGCGTCGAGAAATGGCTACACCTTC
CDR3: CASSQGWASRNGYTF

J: TRBJ1-1
V: TRBV21-1
D: -
size: -
DNA: TGTGCCAGCAGGAACCTAGGAGAGAACACTGAAGCTTTCTTT
CDR3: CASRNLGENTEAFF

J: TRBJ1-4
V: TRBV28
D: -
size: -
DNA: TGTGCCAGCAGTTTATTCGGACAGAATGAAAAACTGTTTTTT
CDR3: CASSLFGQNEKLFF

J: TRBJ2-1
V: TRBV5-1
D: -
size: -
DNA: TGCGCCAGCAGCCCTATGGTAGATGAGCAGTTCTTC
CDR3: CASSPMVDEQFF

J: TRBJ2-7
V: TRBV27
D: -
size: few
DNA: TGTGCCAGCAGTTTATACCCGTTGGGCGAGCAGTACTTC
CDR3: CASSLYPLGEQYF

J: TRBJ1-4
V: TRBV5-4
D: TRBD1
size: -
DNA: TGTGCCAGCAGCTTGGAGGGACAGAGAAATGAAAAACTGTTTTTT
CDR3: CASSLEGQRNEKLFF

J: TRBJ2-7
V: TRBV19
D: TRBD1
size: -
DNA: TGTGCCAGTAGTAGCGGGACAGGCGACTCCTACGAGCAGTACTTC
CDR3: CASSSGTGDSYEQYF

J: TRBJ2-7
V: TRBV7-8
D: TRBD2
size: -
DNA: TGTGCCAGCAGCGGGAGGGCTACCTACGAGCAGTACTTC
CDR3: CASSGRATYEQYF

J: TRBJ2-1
V: TRBV13
D: -
size: -
DNA: TGTGCCAGCAGCATCAATCTAGACGGTGAGCAGTTCTTC
CDR3: CASSINLDGEQFF

J: TRBJ2-2
V: TRBV5-4
D: -
size: -
DNA: TGTGCCAGCAGCCCAACCCTATTGGGGACCGGGGAGCTGTTTTTT
CDR3: CASSPTLLGTGELFF

J: TRBJ1-2
V: TRBV5-6
D: -
size: -
DNA: TGTGCCAGCAGCCTGCCTGACAGGTATGGCTACACCTTC
CDR3: CASSLPDRYGYTF

J: TRBJ2-3
V: TRBV10-2
D: TRBD1
size: -
DNA: TGCGCCAGCAGTGCCCCGGGACAGGTATCTAGCACAGATACGCAGTATTTT
CDR3: CASSAPGQVSSTDTQYF

J: TRBJ1-1
V: TRBV28
D: -
size: -
DNA: TGTGCCAGCAGTTTTTATGAGGGAAGGGGCACTGAAGCTTTCTTT
CDR3: CASSFYEGRGTEAFF

J: TRBJ1-1
V: TRBV6-1
D: -
size: -
DNA: TGTGCCAGCAGGATTACAGTGAACACTGAAGCTTTCTTT
CDR3: CASRITVNTEAFF

J: TRBJ2-5
V: TRBV5-1
D: TRBD2
size: -
DNA: TGCGCCAGCAGCTACCGGTCGGCTAGCGGGGGGGCCGGGAACCAAGAGACCCAGTACTTC
CDR3: CASSYRSASGGAGNQETQYF

J: TRBJ2-7
V: TRBV7-9
D: TRBD1
size: -
DNA: TGTGCCAGCAGCTTAGCGCTCGGTGCTCAGGCAGGGGGGCAGTACTTC
CDR3: CASSLALGAQAGGQYF

J: TRBJ1-5
V: TRBV7-8
D: TRBD1
size: -
DNA: TGTGCCAGCAGCCCGGGACAGGGTCGAGGTCAGCCCCAGCATTTT
CDR3: CASSPGQGRGQPQHF

J: TRBJ2-1
V: TRBV15
D: -
size: -
DNA: TGTGCCACCAGCAGTCTACAGGTGACTGAGCAGTTCTTC
CDR3: CATSSLQVTEQFF

J: TRBJ2-1
V: TRBV7-9
D: -
size: once
DNA: TGTGCCAGCAGCGGGACTTTAAATGAGCAGTTCTTC
CDR3: CASSGTLNEQFF

J: TRBJ2-3
V: TRBV9
D: -
size: -
DNA: TGTGCCAGCAGCGTAGAGGGCGGACGTAGCACAGATACGCAGTATTTT
CDR3: CASSVEGGRSTDTQYF

J: TRBJ1-2
V: TRBV4-1
D: -
size: -
DNA: TGCGCCAGCAGCCAAGACAGGGGCTATGGCTACACCTTC
CDR3: CASSQDRGYGYTF

J: TRBJ2-3
V: TRBV18
D: -
size: -
DNA: TGTGCCAGCTCACGGACAGTATCCTCAGATACGCAGTATTTT
CDR3: CASSRTVSSDTQYF

J: TRBJ2-3
V: TRBV29-1
D: TRBD2
size: -
DNA: TGCAGCGCATCGCGGGAGTCGGCAGATACGCAGTATTTT
CDR3: CSASRESADTQYF